The 29 T cell receptor beta chains presented below share a single source sample, sequenced in a study of beta chain features in type 1 diabetes. All of the isolated RNA was reverse transcribed, so expressed TCRB transcripts were sequenced. Profiled with immunoSEQ multiplex PCR; TCRdb holds only in-frame clones, not every one. This table has about 620,000 clones, 15% appearing once. The specimen sequenced was naive CD4+ T cells from blood. These receptors all stem from a man aged 18 to 30 in good health.

The DNA for the CDR3 is TGTGCCAGCAGCCCTGGGACATACAATGAGCAGTTCTTC. This codes for CASSPGTYNEQFF. The V call is TRBV5-4, the J call TRBJ2-1, with D perhaps TRBD1 (6 bases). The V and J ends lost 4 bases and 4 bases respectively, with 9 bases between them. This CDR3 comprises 13 residues. Germline CDR1 SGHNT, CDR2 YYREEE (reference sequence).

This clone appeared a few times. The chain combines TRBV7-3 with TRBJ1-2; D is uncertain. Germline-derived CDR1 and CDR2 are SGHTA and FQGTGA. This CDR3 region has 13 residues. Trimming took off 0 bases at V and 10 bases at J, with 12 bases between the two ends. CDR3 region: CASSLTPQGLYTF. DNA for the CDR3: TGTGCCAGCAGCTTAACGCCGCAAGGACTCTACACCTTC.

This clone came up a few times. V gene TRBV10-3 combines with J gene TRBJ2-1; D is perhaps TRBD1 or TRBD2 (6 bases each). V was shortened by 4 bases and J by 7 bases, with 14 bases between the two germline ends. The CDR3 sequence is 14 residues long. Germline V gene lookup returns CDR1 ENHRY and CDR2 SYGVKD. The CDR3 here is CAISGGGPRNEQFF. The DNA for the CDR3 is TGTGCCATCAGTGGAGGGGGGCCGAGGAATGAGCAGTTCTTC.

This clone was detected only a few times. The chain links TRBV5-1 to TRBJ2-7; tentatively, D is TRBD1 (5 bases). The ends were cut back, 0 bases at V and 3 bases at J, with 13 bases in the middle. The CDR3 consists of 15 residues. CDR1 SGHRS and CDR2 YFSETQ come from the germline V gene. The CDR3 bases are TGCGCCAGCAGCTTGGCCTCAGGGTCAGGCTACGAGCAGTACTTC. The encoded protein is CASSLASGSGYEQYF.

This clone was seen only a few times. CDR3 DNA sequence: TGCGCCAGCAGCTTGGCCGGGACTAGCGCCACAGATACGCAGTATTTT. Protein: CASSLAGTSATDTQYF. This chain connects TRBV5-1 to TRBJ2-3; 10 bases are a match to TRBD2. The germline V gene has CDR1 SGHRS and CDR2 YFSETQ. After removal of 0 bases from V and 2 bases from J, the junction contained 3 bases not matched to a gene. The CDR3 has 16 amino acids.

V gene TRBV15 combines with J gene TRBJ2-3; 9 nucleotides match TRBD2. The CDR3 spans 16 residues. The J segment lost 0 bases and the V segment lost 6 bases, leaving 7 bases of the junction unmatched. Germline values: CDR1 LNHNV, CDR2 YYDKDF (reference sequence). The CDR3 sequence is CATRNSGGPSTDTQYF. The CDR3, as DNA: TGTGCCACCAGGAATAGCGGGGGCCCGAGCACAGATACGCAGTATTTT.

The chain is built from TRBV7-3 and TRBJ2-3, with D unresolved. Germline assignment: CDR1 SGHTA and CDR2 FQGTGA. CDR3 length: 12 amino acids. V dropped 5 bases and J dropped 10 bases, with 13 bases sitting between them. CDR3 bases: TGTGCCAGCAGCCGAAGCATGGAACCGCAGTATTTT. Translated, it gives CASSRSMEPQYF.

This clone has only a few counts. The chain links TRBV4-3 to TRBJ2-1; the D gene is possibly TRBD2 (5 bases). Per germline, CDR1 LGHNA and CDR2 YSLEER. The CDR3 covers 15 residues. Trimming stripped 1 base from V and 6 bases from J, with 13 bases between. In DNA, the CDR3 is TGCGCCAGCAGCCAAGTAGTCTTGAGGGCCAATGAGCAGTTCTTC. Translating it yields CASSQVVLRANEQFF.

This clone was seen a handful of times. In nucleotides, the CDR3 is TGTGCCTGGAGGCAGCCCTACGAGCAGTACTTC. Translating gives CAWRQPYEQYF. This rearrangement joins TRBV30 to TRBJ2-7; D not certain. The V and J ends lost 3 bases and 2 bases respectively, with 5 bases between them. In germline, CDR1 is GTSNPN, CDR2 SVGIG (reference sequence). This CDR3 comprises 11 residues.

This sequence joins TRBV7-2 and TRBJ1-1; the match to TRBD1 covers 9 bases. This CDR3 comprises 14 residues. V lost 4 bases and J lost 10; bases outside the gene matches: 10. Germline CDR1 reads SGHTA; CDR2 reads FQGNSA. Here the CDR3 DNA reads TGTGCCAGCAGCTCACGGGACAGGGTTGGTGGAGCTTTCTTT. Translated: CASSSRDRVGGAFF.

V usage is TRBV29-1 and J usage is TRBJ2-2; no clear D. V lost 7 bases and J lost 3, with 12 bases in between. The CDR3 spans 13 residues. Per germline, CDR1 SQVTM and CDR2 ANQGSEA. This CDR3 reads CSGYRLDTGELFF. The CDR3 DNA follows: TGCAGCGGGTATCGGCTGGACACCGGGGAGCTGTTTTTT.

This clone was picked up a small number of times. The rearrangement joins TRBV5-1 to TRBJ2-7, with a tentative D call TRBD1 (6 bases). CDR3 length: 15 residues. Germline lookup yields CDR1 SGHRS and CDR2 YFSETQ. V gave up 4 bases and J gave up 2 bases, with 16 bases separating them. The CDR3 bases are TGCGCCAGCAGCAGATACAGGGAAATAGCCTACGAGCAGTACTTC. It codes for CASSRYREIAYEQYF.

This clone was counted only a few times. The chain is built from TRBV29-1 and TRBJ1-2; possible D gene TRBD1, 6 bases. The CDR3 runs 14 residues. The germline gives CDR1 SQVTM, CDR2 ANQGSEA. V lost 1 base and J lost 4, with 13 bases in between. The DNA for the CDR3 is TGCAGCGTTGAAGTCTGGACAGACAGCTATGGCTACACCTTC. Encoded protein: CSVEVWTDSYGYTF.

This clone was detected only a few times. The rearrangement links TRBV5-1 to TRBJ2-7; the D gene could be TRBD1 or TRBD2 (5 bases each). The CDR3 extends over 14 amino acids. V lost 0 bases to trimming and J lost 2 bases, with 9 bases between them. Germline loops: CDR1 SGHRS, CDR2 YFSETQ. The CDR3 sequence is CASSLDQGPYEQYF. DNA for the CDR3: TGCGCCAGCAGCTTGGACCAGGGACCCTACGAGCAGTACTTC.

The chain employs TRBV18 and TRBJ2-5, with TRBD1 matching over 7 bases. CDR3 length equals 17 residues. The germline CDR1 and CDR2 sequences are KGHSH and LQKENI. Unmatched junction bases numbered 9, after V lost 0 bases and J lost 2 bases. This chain's CDR3 is CASSPPGWTGEQETQYF. The CDR3 coding sequence is TGTGCCAGCTCACCACCTGGATGGACAGGAGAACAAGAGACCCAGTACTTC.

As for this clone: This CDR3 is also generated by other DNA sequences in the sample. The chain is built from TRBV30 and TRBJ1-5, with 7 bases identical to TRBD1. Germline CDR1 GTSNPN, CDR2 SVGIG (reference sequence). The CDR3 is made up of 13 amino acids. Trimming removed 5 bases from V and 2 bases from J; junction bases left unmatched: 3. CDR3 sequence (DNA): TGTGCCTGGTCTGGACAGGGCAATCAGCCCCAGCATTTT. It is translated as CAWSGQGNQPQHF.

The chain uses TRBV6-6 and TRBJ1-1; TRBD1 might be the D (6 bases). V was cut by 7 bases and J by 1 base, with 13 bases left in between. This CDR3 contains 14 residues. CDR1 and CDR2 from the germline V gene are MNHNY and SVGAGI (reference sequence). CDR3 bases: TGTGCCAGCACCCCACAGGGTAAGAACACTGAAGCTTTCTTT. Amino acid sequence: CASTPQGKNTEAFF.

V usage is TRBV9 and J usage is TRBJ2-7; 7 bases are a match to TRBD1. The length of the CDR3 is 14 residues. V gave up 2 bases and J gave up 7 bases; unmatched junction bases: 9. Germline loops: CDR1 SGDLS, CDR2 YYNGEE. CDR3 amino acids: CASSVTSSTGEQYF. CDR3 nucleotides: TGTGCCAGCAGCGTTACATCCTCGACAGGGGAGCAGTACTTC.

The chain carries TRBV28 and TRBJ2-1; 14 bases align to TRBD2. Trimming at V came to 8 bases and at J to 4 bases, leaving 4 bases not matched to a gene. CDR1 is MDHEN, CDR2 SYDVKM, per germline. The CDR3 extends over 15 amino acids. The CDR3: CASGGLAGGYNEQFF. CDR3 nucleotide sequence: TGTGCCAGCGGAGGACTAGCGGGAGGATACAATGAGCAGTTCTTC.

This clone was picked up a small number of times. The chain uses TRBV28 and TRBJ2-1, with D possibly matching TRBD2 (5 bases). Germline CDR1 MDHEN, CDR2 SYDVKM. This CDR3 has 15 residues. Trimming took 6 bases from V and 8 from J, leaving 20 bases between them. CDR3 sequence: CASSQRGMGIDEQFF. In DNA, the CDR3 is TGTGCCAGCAGCCAACGGGGAATGGGGATCGATGAGCAGTTCTTC.

This clone was counted a few times. Other DNA sequences of this sample code for an identical CDR3. V is TRBV9 and J is TRBJ1-2; no firm D call. Germline V CDR1 and CDR2: SGDLS, YYNGEE. CDR3 size: 14 residues. Trimming cost V 0 bases and J 1 base, with 7 bases left between them. The chain's CDR3 is CASSVASGNYGYTF. The CDR3 DNA is TGTGCCAGCAGCGTAGCTTCGGGTAACTATGGCTACACCTTC.

The rearrangement joins TRBV11-2 to TRBJ2-1, with D hard to call. The germline V gene has CDR1 SGHAT and CDR2 FQNNGV. CDR3 length equals 12 residues. Deletions cut 3 bases from V and 11 bases from J, with 11 bases between. For the CDR3, the DNA is TGTGCCAGCAGCTTGGCGGAGAGGAAGCAGTTCTTC. Residues: CASSLAERKQFF. Using reference TRBV11-2 and TRBJ2-1 for the parts outside the CDR3, the full variable domain is EAGVAQSPRYKIIEKRQSVAFWCNPISGHATLYWYQQILGQGPKLLIQFQNNGVVDDSQLPKDRFSAERLKGVDSTLKIQPAKLEDSAVYLCASSLAERKQFFGPGTRLTVL.

CDR3 amino acids: CATGGQGMGSDTQYF. The CDR3 region has the DNA TGTGCCACTGGGGGGCAGGGGATGGGTTCAGATACGCAGTATTTT. The rearrangement links TRBV6-5 to TRBJ2-3; D possibly uses TRBD1 or TRBD2 (6 bases each). The CDR3 runs to 15 residues. Deletions cut 10 bases from V and 4 bases from J, with 21 bases between. From germline, CDR1 is MNHEY and CDR2 SVGAGI.

This clone was observed a handful of times. The J gene is TRBJ2-7, the V gene TRBV27; D not certain. Between the trimmed V and J ends, which lost 3 bases and 3 bases, there was a span of 15 bases. This CDR3 contains 15 residues. From germline, CDR1 is MNHEY and CDR2 SMNVEV (reference sequence). CDR3 nucleotides: TGTGCCAGCAGTTTCGTAAGCAGGTTTATCTACGAGCAGTACTTC. This translates into CASSFVSRFIYEQYF.

This clone was seen a few times. The gene calls are TRBV29-1 and TRBJ2-3; no clear D. This CDR3 is built from 15 residues. Germline CDR1 and CDR2: SQVTM and ANQGSEA. The CDR3 region has the DNA TGCAGAAGGTTTGGAAGGACGCGCATGGGAGATACGCAGTATTTT. Translation: CRRFGRTRMGDTQYF.

The chain uses TRBV29-1 and TRBJ2-2; TRBD1 agrees at 8 bases. Germline trimming cut 6 bases from V and 6 bases from J; bases unmatched to any gene: 12. This CDR3 region has 15 residues. Germline V gives CDR1 SQVTM, CDR2 ANQGSEA. CDR3 in DNA: TGCAGCGTCGCTTCCGGGACAGGTTGGGCCGGGGAGCTGTTTTTT. Translation gives CSVASGTGWAGELFF.

This clone was seen more than once but under ten times. The chain joins TRBV28 to TRBJ1-1; D is ambiguous. The CDR3 spans 11 residues. The V gene's germline CDR1 is MDHEN and CDR2 SYDVKM. Between the trimmed V and J ends, which lost 6 bases and 7 bases, there was a span of 9 bases. Here the CDR3 reads CASRMTLEAFF. The CDR3 region has the DNA TGTGCCAGCAGGATGACCCTTGAAGCTTTCTTT. Filled out from reference TRBV28 and TRBJ1-1, the complete variable domain reads DVKVTQSSRYLVKRTGEKVFLECVQDMDHENMFWYRQDPGLGLRLIYFSYDVKMKEKGDIPEGYSVSREKKERFSLILESASTNQTSMYLCASRMTLEAFFGQGTRLTVV.

This clone came up a few times. The rearrangement joins TRBV7-2 to TRBJ2-1, with 7 bases matching TRBD2. J lost 6 bases, V lost 7 bases, and 12 bases had no gene match. CDR1 and CDR2 from the germline V gene are SGHTA and FQGNSA. The CDR3 is made up of 15 amino acids. The CDR3 bases are TGTGCCAGCATCCGAGGACTAGAAGGGGCCAATGAGCAGTTCTTC. It encodes CASIRGLEGANEQFF.

The table lists this clone with a count of one. The chain employs TRBV2 and TRBJ2-5; D is unclear. The J call may be mistaken, given a closer DNA end match to TRBJ2-7. Per germline, CDR1 SNHLY and CDR2 FYNNEI. The CDR3 spans 11 residues. CDR3 DNA: TGTGCCAGCAGTGGCTCCTACGAGCAGTACTTC. As protein: CASSGSYEQYF.